This record looks at one TCR beta chain sequence and its context. The antigen remains unidentified. This entry belongs to a study of cytomegalovirus exposure and HLA in healthy donors. Findings of the study overall: Links to common viral pathogens appeared, in a later analysis, for several of the most significant clusters.

Donors in the study were healthy people who gave bone marrow. In the PCR, 60 Vbeta and 13 Jbeta primers were used. Original processing methods: The authors later counted 75 million to 90 million unique TCR beta chains, some 9.9 million of them shared. TCRdb's table, derived via immunoSEQ multiplex PCR, lists solely in-frame clones and lacks some. From that table come the V and J calls and clone size; the DNA was used to work out D and trimming. This table holds about 200,000 clones, around 86% found once. CDR1 and CDR2 (germline): SGHVS, FQNEAQ. V shed 5 bases and J 11 bases; nucleotides not matched to a gene: 20. CDR3 size: 16 residues.

What was sequenced was PBMCs. This chain links TRBV7-8 with TRBJ1-1; 7 bases match TRBD1. The TCR comes from a woman aged 40 to 49 in good health and CMV-seronegative. Here the CDR3 DNA reads TGTGCCAGCAGCCCCACGCAGGCGACAGGGAACTCAGGGGCTTTCTTT. Amino acid sequence: CASSPTQATGNSGAFF.